The present T cell receptor (beta chain) was sequenced within a study of regulatory T cells in long-lasting Graves disease. To make TCR beta libraries, researchers used iRepertoire HTBI primers and Arm-PCR of CDR3 regions. TCRdb reprocessed the multiplex PCR reads via MiXCR and lists one record per CDR3 protein. The top ten clones hold under 9% of a sample with about 430,000 distinct CDR3 sequences, around 16% of them seen once. Per germline, CDR1 MNHEY and CDR2 SMNVEV (reference sequence). The CDR3 spans 14 residues. Trimming left V 7 bases short and J 5 bases short, with 18 bases between. Noted time point: newly diagnosed GD, antithyroid drugs for less than 3 months. From PBMCs, RNA was extracted and then used to make the TCR library. This clonotype has a count of ten or more. The same sample was also studied in work on T cells in Graves' hyperthyroidism and ophthalmopathy. Per that study: A 13 V-J signature model discriminated ophthalmopathy versus stable hyperthyroidism.

The sequence was collected from a woman aged 35 to 49 with Graves disease. This sample comprised peripheral blood mononuclear cells (PBMCs), obtained at new diagnosis, from a patient treated with antithyroid drugs. This chain links TRBV27 with TRBJ2-7; D possibly corresponds to TRBD2 (5 bases). The CDR3 region is CASTSLPAGHEQYF. The CDR3 bases are TGTGCCAGCACCTCCCTTCCCGCGGGCCACGAGCAGTACTTC.